Each of the 27 T cell receptor beta chains below was sequenced from the same sample in a study of T cells in Graves' hyperthyroidism and ophthalmopathy. Authors of the study amplified TCR beta CDR3 regions from RNA transcripts. First-round RT-PCR of the TCR CDR3 relied on the HTBI primer set. TCRdb re-called the multiplex PCR reads through MiXCR, storing one row per CDR3 protein. The sample has roughly 550,000 distinct CDR3 sequences, 15% to 20% seen once. Sequenced sample: blood. These TCRs come from a woman in her 30s with Graves' ophthalmopathy.

The chain links TRBV9 to TRBJ2-7, with 7 nucleotides matching TRBD1. CDR1 is SGDLS, CDR2 YYNGEE, per germline. V dropped 7 bases and J dropped 2; count of bases not matched to a gene: 9. The CDR3 extends over 14 amino acids. CDR3 nucleotides: TGTGCCAGCGTTAACCGACAGGGTACCTACGAGCAGTACTTC. It yields the protein CASVNRQGTYEQYF.

The V gene is TRBV6-9, the J gene TRBJ2-7; tentative D call: TRBD2 (6 bases). The V gene's germline CDR1 is MNHGY and CDR2 SVAAGI. There are 14 residues in the CDR3. Trimming removed 3 bases from V and 3 bases from J, with 12 bases in between. CDR3 DNA: TGTGCCAGCAGTTACGTGGGAGGTGACTACGAGCAGTACTTC. This sequence encodes CASSYVGGDYEQYF.

In its sample, this clonotype was seen once. J is TRBJ2-7 and V is TRBV6-1; TRBD1 aligns across 7 bases. The CDR3 covers 13 residues. V gave up 9 bases and J gave up 3 bases; unmatched junction bases: 8. The germline V gene encodes CDR1 MNHNS and CDR2 SASEGT. CDR3 loop: CARYRGKFYEQYF. The CDR3 nucleotides read TGTGCCAGGTACAGGGGCAAATTCTACGAGCAGTACTTC.

Notes on this clonotype: A much larger clonotype is one base distant, so this may be a read error. This chain joins TRBV20-1 and TRBJ2-1; 9 bases match TRBD2. CDR1 DFQATT and CDR2 SNEGSKA come from the germline V gene (reference sequence). The V segment lost 5 bases and the J segment 5 bases; nucleotides outside the gene matches: 10. CDR3 length equals 15 residues. This chain's CDR3 is CSAPNAGGYHNEQFF. The CDR3 DNA is TGCAGTGCTCCAAACGCGGGAGGGTACCACAATGAGCAGTTCTTC.

This clonotype was seen many times. The V and J genes are TRBV2 and TRBJ2-7; D may be TRBD2 (5 bases). V was cut by 2 bases and J by 2 bases, with 10 bases left in between. The CDR3 contains 14 residues. CDR1 is SNHLY and CDR2 is FYNNEI in the germline V gene. The CDR3: CASSESGETYEQYF. The DNA for the CDR3 is TGTGCCAGCAGTGAATCCGGGGAGACCTACGAGCAGTACTTC.

The genes are TRBV19 and TRBJ2-7; tentative D call: TRBD2 (6 bases). This CDR3 has 15 amino acids. Trimming pared 2 bases from V and 1 base from J, leaving 12 bases between. The germline V gene has CDR1 LNHDA and CDR2 SQIVND (reference sequence). CDR3 residues: CASSILTGASYEQYF. The CDR3 region has the DNA TGTGCCAGTAGTATACTGACGGGAGCATCCTACGAGCAGTACTTC. Supplemented by reference TRBV19 and TRBJ2-7, the full variable domain reads DGGITQSPKYLFRKEGQNVTLSCEQNLNHDAMYWYRQDPGQGLRLIYYSQIVNDFQKGDIAEGYSVSREKKESFPLTVTSAQKNPTAFYLCASSILTGASYEQYFGPGTRLTVT.

This clonotype was counted ten times or more. The chain has TRBV28 and TRBJ2-5; perhaps TRBD2 as D (6 bases). CDR1 is MDHEN and CDR2 is SYDVKM in the germline V gene. V gave up 8 bases and J gave up 1 base, with 11 bases separating them. This CDR3 spans 13 amino acids. This chain's CDR3 is CASRGLSQETQYF. The CDR3 coding sequence is TGTGCCAGCCGGGGACTGTCCCAAGAGACCCAGTACTTC.

V gene TRBV28 combines with J gene TRBJ2-1; D unresolved. The CDR3 spans 10 residues. V lost 3 bases and J 10 bases, leaving 4 bases between the germline ends. Germline lookup yields CDR1 MDHEN and CDR2 SYDVKM. Here the CDR3 reads CASSLAEQFF. Here the CDR3 DNA reads TGTGCCAGCAGTTTGGCCGAGCAGTTCTTC.

The chain carries TRBV6-8 and TRBJ2-5; no reliable D call. Germline CDR1 reads MNHGY; CDR2 reads SAAAGT. Trimming removed 8 bases from V and 3 bases from J, with 7 bases in between. CDR3 length equals 11 residues. The CDR3 loop is CASLPKETQYF. DNA for the CDR3: TGTGCCAGCCTACCGAAAGAGACCCAGTACTTC.

This sequence joins TRBV19 and TRBJ1-5; D is uncertain. This CDR3 is 15 amino acids long. The V gene lost 10 bases and the J gene lost 0 bases, with 16 bases spanning the gap. Germline V gene lookup returns CDR1 LNHDA and CDR2 SQIVND (reference sequence). Here the CDR3 reads CATSPEGHSNQPQHF. CDR3 coding DNA: TGTGCCACCTCCCCTGAAGGCCATAGCAATCAGCCCCAGCATTTT. The whole variable domain, filled in from reference TRBV19 and TRBJ1-5, reads DGGITQSPKYLFRKEGQNVTLSCEQNLNHDAMYWYRQDPGQGLRLIYYSQIVNDFQKGDIAEGYSVSREKKESFPLTVTSAQKNPTAFYLCATSPEGHSNQPQHFGDGTRLSIL.

The V and J genes are TRBV29-1 and TRBJ2-7, with 8 bases lining up with TRBD1. V lost 0 bases to trimming and J lost 4 bases; unmatched junction nucleotides: 5. Germline CDR1 and CDR2: SQVTM and ANQGSEA. CDR3 length: 14 amino acids. The CDR3 sequence is CSVEDRTGKYEQYF. CDR3 sequence (DNA): TGCAGCGTTGAAGATCGGACAGGGAAGTACGAGCAGTACTTC.

The chain employs TRBV10-2 and TRBJ1-2; unclear D gene. The ends were cut back, 4 bases at V and 5 bases at J, with 17 bases in the middle. From germline, CDR1 is WSHSY and CDR2 SAAADI. The length of the CDR3 is 15 residues. The CDR3 nucleotides read TGCGCCAGCAGTGGGGGTCGATTGGCAGAATATGGCTACACCTTC. This sequence encodes CASSGGRLAEYGYTF.

This chain links TRBV27 with TRBJ2-3; D gene unclear. This CDR3 comprises 17 residues. Germline-derived CDR1 and CDR2 are MNHEY and SMNVEV (reference sequence). Trimming cost V 5 bases and J 0 bases, with 18 bases left between them. The CDR3 region has the DNA TGTGCCAGCAGTCCATGGGGTTTGAGTACTAGCACAGATACGCAGTATTTT. Translation gives CASSPWGLSTSTDTQYF.

DNA of the CDR3: TGCGCCAGCAGCTTGAATTCTCGCACAGATACGCAGTATTTT. Its protein is CASSLNSRTDTQYF. The rearrangement uses TRBV5-1 and TRBJ2-3; D unclear. Trimming cost V 1 base and J 1 base, with 7 bases left between them. This CDR3 comprises 14 residues. CDR1 is SGHRS and CDR2 is YFSETQ in the germline V gene.

A few counts support this clonotype. This chain uses TRBV13 with TRBJ2-3; 10 bases align to TRBD1. The junction had 4 bases not matched to a gene; V was cut back by 5 bases and J by 2 bases. Germline values: CDR1 PRHDT, CDR2 FYEKMQ (reference sequence). The CDR3 is made up of 15 amino acids. CDR3 DNA: TGTGCCAGCAGCCTGGGACAGGGGTTCACAGATACGCAGTATTTT. This translates into CASSLGQGFTDTQYF.

The CDR3 sequence is CASSLMGQGLYEQYF. For the CDR3, the DNA is TGCGCCAGCAGCTTGATGGGACAGGGCTTGTATGAGCAGTACTTC. The V and J genes are TRBV5-1 and TRBJ2-7; 9 bases match TRBD1. The CDR3 sequence is 15 residues long. Germline V lookup: CDR1 SGHRS, CDR2 YFSETQ. Germline trimming cut 1 base from V and 7 bases from J; bases unmatched to any gene: 9.

This clonotype was seen at least ten times. The rearrangement uses TRBV28 and TRBJ2-7; 8 bases align to TRBD1. The CDR3 runs 14 residues. Trimming cost V 5 bases and J 5 bases; bases outside gene matches: 8. Germline assignment: CDR1 MDHEN and CDR2 SYDVKM. This CDR3 is CASSLGQGLDEQYF. The CDR3 DNA reads TGTGCCAGCAGTCTTGGACAGGGTCTCGACGAGCAGTACTTC.

This clonotype appeared many times. The chain joins TRBV20-1 to TRBJ2-3; 9 bases are shared with TRBD2. V lost 5 bases to trimming and J lost 2 bases; unmatched junction nucleotides: 8. This CDR3 is 15 amino acids long. CDR1 is DFQATT and CDR2 is SNEGSKA in the germline V gene (reference sequence). For the CDR3, the DNA is TGCAGTGCTTTTGCGACTAGCGGACCCACAGATACGCAGTATTTT. Residues: CSAFATSGPTDTQYF.

The chain employs TRBV5-5 and TRBJ1-6; 9 nucleotides align to TRBD1. Germline V gene data show CDR1 as SGHKS and CDR2 as YYEKEE (reference sequence). J lost 9 bases, V lost 4 bases, and 11 bases had no gene match. This CDR3 region has 16 residues. CDR3 nucleotide sequence: TGTGCCAGCAGCCAAGATCTGGGACAGGGAGGTTCACCCCTCCACTTT. It translates to CASSQDLGQGGSPLHF.

For this clonotype: Given a much more abundant clone one base away, this may be a read error. This chain connects TRBV30 to TRBJ2-5; D is unclear. Germline CDR1 reads GTSNPN; CDR2 reads SVGIG (reference sequence). The CDR3 is 14 amino acids. V was pared by 5 bases and J by 4 bases, with 17 bases between. CDR3 bases: TGTGCCTGGGCCATAGGGCAGGTGATAGAGACCCAGTACTTC. It specifies CAWAIGQVIETQYF.

This clonotype has more than one count but fewer than ten. This chain links TRBV30 with TRBJ2-2; a possible D gene is TRBD2 (5 bases). The CDR3 runs 11 residues. CDR1 is GTSNPN and CDR2 is SVGIG in the germline V gene (reference sequence). The V and J ends lost 8 bases and 4 bases respectively, with 8 bases between them. In nucleotides, the CDR3 is TGTGCCGGACGGGGCACCGGGGAGCTGTTTTTT. This codes for CAGRGTGELFF.

This clonotype was seen repeatedly, ten times or more. This chain joins TRBV20-1 and TRBJ1-1; D ambiguous. V lost 2 bases and J lost 1, with 8 bases in between. The CDR3 loop spans 13 amino acids. Germline CDR1 DFQATT, CDR2 SNEGSKA (reference sequence). CDR3 sequence reads: CSARRPQNTEAFF. The CDR3 DNA follows: TGCAGTGCTAGACGGCCGCAGAACACTGAAGCTTTCTTT.

This clonotype was recorded many times. The chain carries TRBV28 and TRBJ1-5; tentatively, D is TRBD1 (5 bases). The germline gives CDR1 MDHEN, CDR2 SYDVKM. Trimming took 1 base from V and 7 from J, leaving 8 bases between them. The CDR3 consists of 13 residues. The chain's CDR3 is CASSLLGDQPQHF. DNA for the CDR3: TGTGCCAGCAGTTTATTGGGGGACCAGCCCCAGCATTTT. Based on the CDR3 plus reference TRBV28 and TRBJ1-5, the full variable domain is DVKVTQSSRYLVKRTGEKVFLECVQDMDHENMFWYRQDPGLGLRLIYFSYDVKMKEKGDIPEGYSVSREKKERFSLILESASTNQTSMYLCASSLLGDQPQHFGDGTRLSIL.

A few counts support this clonotype. The J gene is TRBJ2-7, the V gene TRBV3-1; 8 bases match TRBD1. Trimming took 4 bases from V and 7 from J; bases not matched to a gene: 6. In germline, CDR1 is LGHDT, CDR2 YNNKEL (reference sequence). This CDR3 contains 13 residues. CDR3 DNA sequence: TGTGCCAGCAGCCTCCAGGGGGCGCGGGAGCAGTACTTC. Translating gives CASSLQGAREQYF.

This clonotype came up many times. Here the CDR3 DNA reads TGCAGTGCTAGCCGACGGACTAGCGGCCTGTACAATGAGCAGTTCTTC. Its translation is CSASRRTSGLYNEQFF. The chain combines TRBV20-1 with TRBJ2-1; 10 bases line up with TRBD2. Germline values: CDR1 DFQATT, CDR2 SNEGSKA (reference sequence). J was trimmed by 4 bases and V by 3 bases; bases with no gene match: 9. The CDR3 consists of 16 residues.

The V call is TRBV18, the J call TRBJ2-1, with TRBD2 matching 8 bases. The V gene end was trimmed by 1 base and the J gene end by 2 bases; junction bases not matched to a gene: 13. Looked up from germline, CDR1 is KGHSH and CDR2 is LQKENI. The CDR3 has 19 residues. The CDR3 is CASSPLRSGRAPPYNEQFF. As DNA, the CDR3 is TGTGCCAGCTCACCACTGCGTTCCGGGAGGGCCCCTCCCTACAATGAGCAGTTCTTC.

This clonotype has more than one count but fewer than ten. The genes are TRBV13 and TRBJ2-1; 9 bases fit TRBD1. Germline CDR1 PRHDT, CDR2 FYEKMQ (reference sequence). This CDR3 comprises 18 residues. J gave up 7 bases and V 5 bases, and 18 bases lay outside the gene matches. CDR3 sequence reads: CASSPGQGFASVGNEQFF. The CDR3 region has the DNA TGTGCCAGCAGCCCCGGACAGGGGTTTGCTAGCGTGGGGAATGAGCAGTTCTTC.